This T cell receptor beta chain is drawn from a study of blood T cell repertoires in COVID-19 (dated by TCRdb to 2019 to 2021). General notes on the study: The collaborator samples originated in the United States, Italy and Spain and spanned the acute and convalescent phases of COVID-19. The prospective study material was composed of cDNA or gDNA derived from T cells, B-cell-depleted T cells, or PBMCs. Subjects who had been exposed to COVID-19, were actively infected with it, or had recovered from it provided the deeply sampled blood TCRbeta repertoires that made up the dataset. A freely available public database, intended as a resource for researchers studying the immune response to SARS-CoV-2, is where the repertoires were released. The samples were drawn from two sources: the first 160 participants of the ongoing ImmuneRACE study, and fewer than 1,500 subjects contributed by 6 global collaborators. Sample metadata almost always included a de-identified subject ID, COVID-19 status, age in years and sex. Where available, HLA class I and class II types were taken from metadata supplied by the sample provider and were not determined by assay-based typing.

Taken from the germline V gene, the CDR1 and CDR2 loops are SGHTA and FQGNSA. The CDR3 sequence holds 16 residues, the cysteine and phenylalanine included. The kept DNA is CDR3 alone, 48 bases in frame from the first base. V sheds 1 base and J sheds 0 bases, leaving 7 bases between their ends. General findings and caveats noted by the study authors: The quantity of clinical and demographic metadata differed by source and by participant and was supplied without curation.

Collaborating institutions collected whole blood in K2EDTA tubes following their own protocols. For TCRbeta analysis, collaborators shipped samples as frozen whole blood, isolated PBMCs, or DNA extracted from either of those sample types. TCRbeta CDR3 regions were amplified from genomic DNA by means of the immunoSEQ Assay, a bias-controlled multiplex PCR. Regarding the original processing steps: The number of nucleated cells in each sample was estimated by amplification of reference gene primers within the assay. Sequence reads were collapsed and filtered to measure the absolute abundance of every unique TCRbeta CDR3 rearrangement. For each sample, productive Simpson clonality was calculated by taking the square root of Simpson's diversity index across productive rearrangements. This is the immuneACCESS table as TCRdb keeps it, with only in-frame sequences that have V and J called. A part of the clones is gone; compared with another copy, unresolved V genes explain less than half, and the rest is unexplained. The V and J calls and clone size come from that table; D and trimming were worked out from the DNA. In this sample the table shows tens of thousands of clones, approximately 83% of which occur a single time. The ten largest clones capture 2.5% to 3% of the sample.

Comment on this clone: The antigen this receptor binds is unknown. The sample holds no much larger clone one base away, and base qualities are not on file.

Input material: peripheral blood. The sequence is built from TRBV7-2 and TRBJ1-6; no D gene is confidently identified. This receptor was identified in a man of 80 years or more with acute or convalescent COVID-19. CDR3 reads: CASSLGHSSYNSPLHF. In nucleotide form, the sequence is TGTGCCAGCAGCTTAGGACACAGCTCCTATAATTCACCCCTCCACTTT.